One sample yielded the 7 T cell receptor beta chains listed below, sequenced in a study of cytomegalovirus exposure and HLA in healthy donors. The PCR ran on 60 Vbeta and 13 Jbeta primers. Profiled with immunoSEQ multiplex PCR; TCRdb holds only in-frame clones, not every one. This repertoire shows more than 90,000 clones, roughly 79% found once; its top ten account for less than 5%. The sequenced material came from PBMCs. The receptors shown here come from a woman aged 70-85 years in good health and CMV-seropositive.

The genes are TRBV7-8 and TRBJ2-1; 8 bases agree with TRBD1. The CDR3 is 12 amino acids. Germline-derived CDR1 and CDR2 are SGHVS and FQNEAQ. The J segment lost 8 bases and the V segment lost 8 bases, leaving 5 bases of the junction unmatched. CDR3 amino acids: CASGQGLDEQFF. The CDR3 DNA is TGTGCCAGCGGACAGGGTTTGGATGAGCAGTTCTTC.

The CDR3: CASSLSPAGGRNEQFF. CDR3 bases: TGTGCCAGCAGCTTATCCCCAGCGGGAGGGCGTAATGAGCAGTTCTTC. This chain connects TRBV7-2 to TRBJ2-1; 10 nucleotides match TRBD2. Per the germline V gene, CDR1 is SGHTA and CDR2 is FQGNSA. The CDR3 sequence is 16 residues long. V gave up 2 bases and J gave up 7 bases; unmatched junction bases: 8.

This rearrangement joins TRBV7-9 to TRBJ2-2, with 11 positions matching TRBD2. V lost 1 base to trimming and J lost 7 bases; unmatched junction nucleotides: 8. The CDR3 has 17 amino acids. CDR1 is SEHNR and CDR2 is FQNEAQ in the germline V gene (reference sequence). CDR3 sequence: CASSLGTSGSRSGELFF. CDR3 bases: TGTGCCAGCAGCTTAGGAACTAGCGGGAGTCGTAGCGGGGAGCTGTTTTTT.

V is TRBV19 and J is TRBJ2-5; D may be TRBD2 (5 bases). The CDR3 runs 14 residues. Germline V gene lookup returns CDR1 LNHDA and CDR2 SQIVND (reference sequence). V was pared by 4 bases and J by 1 base, with 10 bases between. CDR3 coding DNA: TGTGCCAGTAGTACAGGAGGCAGCCAAGAGACCCAGTACTTC. This codes for CASSTGGSQETQYF. The variable domain in full, with the rest retrieved from reference TRBV19 and TRBJ2-5, is DGGITQSPKYLFRKEGQNVTLSCEQNLNHDAMYWYRQDPGQGLRLIYYSQIVNDFQKGDIAEGYSVSREKKESFPLTVTSAQKNPTAFYLCASSTGGSQETQYFGPGTRLLVL.

The CDR3 loop is CASSQVSGLSYNEQFF. The DNA of the CDR3 is TGTGCCAGCAGCCAAGTGAGCGGACTCTCCTACAATGAGCAGTTCTTC. The V and J genes are TRBV14 and TRBJ2-1; tentatively, D is TRBD2 (5 bases). Trimming shortened V by 1 base and J by 0 bases, and 10 bases separated the two germline ends. The CDR3 runs 16 residues. The V gene's germline CDR1 is SGHDN and CDR2 FVKESK.

V gene TRBV11-1 combines with J gene TRBJ2-2; possible D gene TRBD1, 6 bases. V gave up 2 bases and J gave up 6 bases, with 7 bases separating them. CDR1 and CDR2 (germline): SGHAT, FQDESV (reference sequence). The CDR3 loop spans 13 amino acids. This chain's CDR3 is CASSLNRAGELFF. The CDR3 coding sequence is TGTGCCAGCAGCTTAAACAGGGCCGGGGAGCTGTTTTTT.

The CDR3 DNA follows: TGTGCCAGCAGTTTACTACCGACGGGACAGGGACCTGGGGCCAACGTCCTGACTTTC. As protein: CASSLLPTGQGPGANVLTF. The chain couples TRBV27 to TRBJ2-6; TRBD1 aligns across 9 bases. The CDR3 is 19 residues long. In germline, CDR1 is MNHEY, CDR2 SMNVEV (reference sequence). V shed 2 bases, J shed 2 bases, and the junction held 10 bases outside the gene matches. Combining the CDR3 with reference TRBV27 and TRBJ2-6 gives the whole variable domain EAQVTQNPRYLITVTGKKLTVTCSQNMNHEYMSWYRQDPGLGLRQIYYSMNVEVTDKGDVPEGYKVSRKEKRNFPLILESPSPNQTSLYFCASSLLPTGQGPGANVLTFGAGSRLTVL.